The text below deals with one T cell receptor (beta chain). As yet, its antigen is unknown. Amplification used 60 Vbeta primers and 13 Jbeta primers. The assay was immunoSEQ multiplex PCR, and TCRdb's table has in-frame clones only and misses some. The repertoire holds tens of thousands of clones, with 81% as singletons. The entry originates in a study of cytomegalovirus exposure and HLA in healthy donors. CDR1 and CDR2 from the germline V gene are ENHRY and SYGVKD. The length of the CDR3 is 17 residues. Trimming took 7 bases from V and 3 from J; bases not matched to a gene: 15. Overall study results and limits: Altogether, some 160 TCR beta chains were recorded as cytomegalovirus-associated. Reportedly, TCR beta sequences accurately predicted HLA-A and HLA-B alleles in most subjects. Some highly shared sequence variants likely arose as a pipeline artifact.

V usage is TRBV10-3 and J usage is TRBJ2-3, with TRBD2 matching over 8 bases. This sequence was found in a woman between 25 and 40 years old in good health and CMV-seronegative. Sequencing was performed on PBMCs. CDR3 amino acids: CAINAFGLAGGTDTQYF. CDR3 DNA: TGTGCCATCAATGCGTTCGGGCTAGCGGGTGGAACAGATACGCAGTATTTT.